The entry below gives a single T cell receptor beta chain sequence along with its context. The antigen remains undetermined. The trim removed 4 bases at V and 3 bases at J, leaving 18 bases unmatched. The CDR3 extends over 19 amino acids. Germline CDR1 LGHNA, CDR2 YSLEER. This sample stems from a study of response to subunit inactivated influenza vaccine. Overall study results and limits: The study's authors posited that every seasonal influenza vaccination enlists few new T cells.

TCRdb used MiXCR to reprocess the RT-PCR reads, holding one entry per CDR3 protein. Here the sample spans 650,000 to 850,000 distinct CDR3 sequences, roughly 13% being singletons. The specimen was PBMCs from blood, collected roughly 2 weeks before vaccination. V is TRBV4-3 and J is TRBJ2-3; the match to TRBD2 covers 8 bases. This receptor was obtained from a man between 50 and 59 years old who received an inactivated influenza vaccine. The CDR3 is CASSLKVGKSGGRTDTQYF. The CDR3 DNA reads TGCGCCAGCAGCCTCAAAGTGGGGAAGAGCGGGGGTCGTACAGATACGCAGTATTTT.